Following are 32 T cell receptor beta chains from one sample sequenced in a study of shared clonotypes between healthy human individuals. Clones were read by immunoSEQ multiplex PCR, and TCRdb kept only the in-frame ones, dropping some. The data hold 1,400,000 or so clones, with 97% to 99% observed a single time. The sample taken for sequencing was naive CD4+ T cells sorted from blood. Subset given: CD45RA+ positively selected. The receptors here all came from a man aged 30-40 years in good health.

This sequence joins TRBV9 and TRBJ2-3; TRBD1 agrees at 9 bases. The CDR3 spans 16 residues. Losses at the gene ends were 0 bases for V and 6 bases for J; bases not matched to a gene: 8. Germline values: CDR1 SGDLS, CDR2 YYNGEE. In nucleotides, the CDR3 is TGTGCCAGCAGCGTAGGTGGGACAGGGAGTCTGGATACGCAGTATTTT. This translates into CASSVGGTGSLDTQYF. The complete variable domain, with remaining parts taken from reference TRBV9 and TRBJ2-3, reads DSGVTQTPKHLITATGQRVTLRCSPRSGDLSVYWYQQSLDQGLQFLIQYYNGEERAKGNILERFSAQQFPDLHSELNLSSLELGDSALYFCASSVGGTGSLDTQYFGPGTRLTVL.

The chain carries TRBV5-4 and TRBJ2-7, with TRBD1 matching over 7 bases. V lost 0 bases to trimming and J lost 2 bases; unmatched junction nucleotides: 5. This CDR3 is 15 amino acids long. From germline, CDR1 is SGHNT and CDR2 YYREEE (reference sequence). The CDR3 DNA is TGTGCCAGCAGCTTGGTTCCGACAGGGCCCTACGAGCAGTACTTC. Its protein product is CASSLVPTGPYEQYF.

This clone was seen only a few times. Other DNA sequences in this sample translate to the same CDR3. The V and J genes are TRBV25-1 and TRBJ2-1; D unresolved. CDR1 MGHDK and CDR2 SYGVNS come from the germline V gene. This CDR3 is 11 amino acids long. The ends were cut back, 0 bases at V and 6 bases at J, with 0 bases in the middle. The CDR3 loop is CASSEYNEQFF. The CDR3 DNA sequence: TGTGCCAGCAGTGAATACAATGAGCAGTTCTTC. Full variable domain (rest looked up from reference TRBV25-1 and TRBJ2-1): EADIYQTPRYLVIGTGKKITLECSQTMGHDKMYWYQQDPGMELHLIHYSYGVNSTEKGDLSSESTVSRIRTEHFPLTLESARPSHTSQYLCASSEYNEQFFGPGTRLTVL.

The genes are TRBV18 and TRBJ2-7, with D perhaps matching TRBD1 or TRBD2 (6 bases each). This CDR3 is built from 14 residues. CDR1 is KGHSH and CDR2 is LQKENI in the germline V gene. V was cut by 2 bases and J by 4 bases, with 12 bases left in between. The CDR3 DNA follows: TGTGCCAGCTCACCAGGGGGGCAGATATACGAGCAGTACTTC. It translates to CASSPGGQIYEQYF. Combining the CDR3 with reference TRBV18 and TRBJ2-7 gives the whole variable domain NAGVMQNPRHLVRRRGQEARLRCSPMKGHSHVYWYRQLPEEGLKFMVYLQKENIIDESGMPKERFSAEFPKEGPSILRIQQVVRGDSAAYFCASSPGGQIYEQYFGPGTRLTVT.

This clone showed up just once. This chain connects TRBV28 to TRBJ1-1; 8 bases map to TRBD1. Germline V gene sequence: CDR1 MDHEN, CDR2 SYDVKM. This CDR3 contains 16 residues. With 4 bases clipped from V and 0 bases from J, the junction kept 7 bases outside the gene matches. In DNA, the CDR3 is TGTGCCAGCAGTTCAAGAACAGGGGGGATGAACACTGAAGCTTTCTTT. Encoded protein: CASSSRTGGMNTEAFF.

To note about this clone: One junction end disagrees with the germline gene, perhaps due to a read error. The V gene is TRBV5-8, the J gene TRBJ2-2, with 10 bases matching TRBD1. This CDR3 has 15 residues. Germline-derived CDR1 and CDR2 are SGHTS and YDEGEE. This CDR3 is CASRLGQGMSGELFF. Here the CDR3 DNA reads TGTGCCAGCAGGTTGGGACAGGGGATGTCCGGGGAGCTGTTTTTT.

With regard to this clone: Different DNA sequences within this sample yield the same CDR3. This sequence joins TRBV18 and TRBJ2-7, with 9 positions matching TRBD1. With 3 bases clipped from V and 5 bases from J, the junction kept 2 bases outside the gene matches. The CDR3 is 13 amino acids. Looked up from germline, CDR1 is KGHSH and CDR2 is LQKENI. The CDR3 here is CASSPRQGDEQYF. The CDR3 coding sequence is TGTGCCAGCTCACCGAGACAGGGGGACGAGCAGTACTTC.

The DNA for the CDR3 is TGCGCCAGCAGCTTGGGTATCACCGGCGGTCAGCCCCAGCATTTT. This sequence encodes CASSLGITGGQPQHF. This sequence joins TRBV5-1 and TRBJ1-5; no clear D gene. Trimming removed 0 bases from V and 6 bases from J, with 13 bases in between. Germline CDR1 and CDR2: SGHRS and YFSETQ. This CDR3 comprises 15 residues.

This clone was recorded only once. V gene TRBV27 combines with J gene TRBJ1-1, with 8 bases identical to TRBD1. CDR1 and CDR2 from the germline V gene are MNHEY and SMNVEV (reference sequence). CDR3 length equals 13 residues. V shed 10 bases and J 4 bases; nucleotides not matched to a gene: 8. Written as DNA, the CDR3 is TGTGCCATCCCGGGACAGGTCGGCACTGAAGCTTTCTTT. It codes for CAIPGQVGTEAFF.

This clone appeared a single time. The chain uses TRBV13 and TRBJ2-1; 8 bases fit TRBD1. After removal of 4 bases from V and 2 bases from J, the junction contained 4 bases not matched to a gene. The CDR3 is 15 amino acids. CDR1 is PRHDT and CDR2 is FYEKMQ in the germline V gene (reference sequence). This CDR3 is CASSSPDRAYNEQFF. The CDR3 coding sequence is TGTGCCAGCAGCTCACCGGACAGGGCCTACAATGAGCAGTTCTTC.

The CDR3 nucleotides are TGTGCCAGCAGCCAAAGGCAGGGATCGGCCTACAATGAGCAGTTCTTC. This gives the protein CASSQRQGSAYNEQFF. The chain combines TRBV14 with TRBJ2-1; tentatively, D is TRBD1 (5 bases). The CDR3 has 16 residues. Trimming took off 2 bases at V and 2 bases at J, with 13 bases between the two ends. Germline V gene sequence: CDR1 SGHDN, CDR2 FVKESK. Based on the CDR3 plus reference TRBV14 and TRBJ2-1, the full variable domain is EAGVTQFPSHSVIEKGQTVTLRCDPISGHDNLYWYRRVMGKEIKFLLHFVKESKQDESGMPNNRFLAERTGGTYSTLKVQPAELEDSGVYFCASSQRQGSAYNEQFFGPGTRLTVL.

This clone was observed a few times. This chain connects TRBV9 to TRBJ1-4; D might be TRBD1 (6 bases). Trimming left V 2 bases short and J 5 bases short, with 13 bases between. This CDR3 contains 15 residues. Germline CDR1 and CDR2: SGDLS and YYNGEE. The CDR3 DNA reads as TGTGCCAGCAGCGTTGGGCGGACAGCGAATGAAAAACTGTTTTTT. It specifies CASSVGRTANEKLFF.

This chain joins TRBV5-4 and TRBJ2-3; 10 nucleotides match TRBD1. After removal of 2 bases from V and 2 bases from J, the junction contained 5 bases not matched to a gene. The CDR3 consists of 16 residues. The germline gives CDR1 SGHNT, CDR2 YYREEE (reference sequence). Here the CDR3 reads CASSLGTGVPTDTQYF. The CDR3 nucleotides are TGTGCCAGCAGCTTAGGGACAGGGGTTCCCACAGATACGCAGTATTTT. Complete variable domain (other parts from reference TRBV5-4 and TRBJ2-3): ETGVTQSPTHLIKTRGQQVTLRCSSQSGHNTVSWYQQALGQGPQFIFQYYREEENGRGNFPPRFSGLQFPNYSSELNVNALELDDSALYLCASSLGTGVPTDTQYFGPGTRLTVL.

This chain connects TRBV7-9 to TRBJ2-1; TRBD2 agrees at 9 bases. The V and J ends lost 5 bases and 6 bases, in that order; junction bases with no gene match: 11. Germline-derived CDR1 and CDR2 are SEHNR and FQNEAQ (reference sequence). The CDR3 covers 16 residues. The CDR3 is CASSPSSLREGNEQFF. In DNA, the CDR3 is TGTGCCAGCAGCCCCTCTAGTTTGCGGGAGGGCAATGAGCAGTTCTTC.

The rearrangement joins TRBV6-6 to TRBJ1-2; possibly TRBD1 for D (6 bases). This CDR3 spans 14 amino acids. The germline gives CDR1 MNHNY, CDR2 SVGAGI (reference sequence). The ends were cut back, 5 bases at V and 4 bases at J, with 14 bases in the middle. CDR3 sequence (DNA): TGTGCCAGCAGTCCACAGGGCGGATTCTATGGCTACACCTTC. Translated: CASSPQGGFYGYTF.

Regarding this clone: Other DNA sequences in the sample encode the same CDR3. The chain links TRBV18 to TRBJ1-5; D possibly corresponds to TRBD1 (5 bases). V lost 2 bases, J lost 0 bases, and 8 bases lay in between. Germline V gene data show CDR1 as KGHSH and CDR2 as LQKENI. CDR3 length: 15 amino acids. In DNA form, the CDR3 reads TGTGCCAGCTCACCAAGGGGTGATAGCAATCAGCCCCAGCATTTT. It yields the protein CASSPRGDSNQPQHF.

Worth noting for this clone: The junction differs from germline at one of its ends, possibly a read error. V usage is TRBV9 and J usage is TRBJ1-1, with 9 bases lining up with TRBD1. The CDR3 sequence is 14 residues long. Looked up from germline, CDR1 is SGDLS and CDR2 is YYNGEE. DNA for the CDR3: TGTGCCAGCAGCTCAACAGGGGGCAGGTCTGAGGCTTTCTTT. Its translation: CASSSTGGRSEAFF.

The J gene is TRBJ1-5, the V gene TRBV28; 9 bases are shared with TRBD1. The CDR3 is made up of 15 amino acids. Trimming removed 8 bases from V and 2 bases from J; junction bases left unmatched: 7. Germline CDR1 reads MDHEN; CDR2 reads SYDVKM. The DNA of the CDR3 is TGTGCCAGCGCGACAGGGGGTTTTCGCAATCAGCCCCAGCATTTT. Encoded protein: CASATGGFRNQPQHF.

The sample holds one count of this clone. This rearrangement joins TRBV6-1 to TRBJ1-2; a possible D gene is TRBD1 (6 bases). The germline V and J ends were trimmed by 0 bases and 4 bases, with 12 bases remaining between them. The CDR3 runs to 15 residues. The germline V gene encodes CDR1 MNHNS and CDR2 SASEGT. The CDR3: CASSEAFGQPYGYTF. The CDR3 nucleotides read TGTGCCAGCAGTGAAGCGTTCGGACAGCCCTATGGCTACACCTTC.

This chain's CDR3 is CASSIGLAGAFGHEQYF. The CDR3 DNA reads as TGCGCCAGCAGCATAGGACTAGCGGGAGCTTTTGGCCACGAGCAGTACTTC. This chain links TRBV5-1 with TRBJ2-7, with 13 bases aligning to TRBD2. Germline CDR1 and CDR2: SGHRS and YFSETQ. Unmatched junction bases numbered 12, after V lost 4 bases and J lost 5 bases. This CDR3 contains 17 residues.

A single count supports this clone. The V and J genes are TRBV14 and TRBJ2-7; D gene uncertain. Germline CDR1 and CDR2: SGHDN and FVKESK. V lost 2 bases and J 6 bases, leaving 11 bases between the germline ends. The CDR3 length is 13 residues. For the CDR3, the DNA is TGTGCCAGCAGCCAACAAAGGCCCCGCGAGCAGTACTTC. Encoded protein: CASSQQRPREQYF.

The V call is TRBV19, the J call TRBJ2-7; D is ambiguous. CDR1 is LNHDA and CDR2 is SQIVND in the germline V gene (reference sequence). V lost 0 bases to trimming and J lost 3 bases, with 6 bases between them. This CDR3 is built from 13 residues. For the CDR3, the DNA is TGTGCCAGTAGTATAGAACCCCGCTACGAGCAGTACTTC. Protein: CASSIEPRYEQYF.

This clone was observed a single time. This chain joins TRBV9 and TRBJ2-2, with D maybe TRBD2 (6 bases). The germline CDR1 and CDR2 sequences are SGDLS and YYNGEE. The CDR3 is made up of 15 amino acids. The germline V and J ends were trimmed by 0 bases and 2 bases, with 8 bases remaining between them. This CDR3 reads CASSVVAENTGELFF. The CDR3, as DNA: TGTGCCAGCAGCGTAGTAGCGGAAAACACCGGGGAGCTGTTTTTT.

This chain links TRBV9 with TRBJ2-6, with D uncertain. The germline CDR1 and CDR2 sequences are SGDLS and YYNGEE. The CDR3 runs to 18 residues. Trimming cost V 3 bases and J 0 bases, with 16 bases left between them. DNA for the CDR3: TGTGCCAGCAGCGCTGGCGTACGCTTTAGCTCTGGGGCCAACGTCCTGACTTTC. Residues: CASSAGVRFSSGANVLTF.

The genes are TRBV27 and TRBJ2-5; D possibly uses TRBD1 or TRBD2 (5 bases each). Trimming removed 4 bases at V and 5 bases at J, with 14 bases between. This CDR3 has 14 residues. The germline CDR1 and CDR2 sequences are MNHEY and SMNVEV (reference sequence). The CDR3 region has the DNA TGTGCCAGCAGTTGGGACCACTTGGGGGAGACCCAGTACTTC. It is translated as CASSWDHLGETQYF.

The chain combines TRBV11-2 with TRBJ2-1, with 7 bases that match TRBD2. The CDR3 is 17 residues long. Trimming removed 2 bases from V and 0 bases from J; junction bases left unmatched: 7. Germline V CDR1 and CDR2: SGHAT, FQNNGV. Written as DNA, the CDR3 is TGTGCCAGCAGCTTAAGTCAGCGGGGTCACTCCTACAATGAGCAGTTCTTC. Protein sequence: CASSLSQRGHSYNEQFF.

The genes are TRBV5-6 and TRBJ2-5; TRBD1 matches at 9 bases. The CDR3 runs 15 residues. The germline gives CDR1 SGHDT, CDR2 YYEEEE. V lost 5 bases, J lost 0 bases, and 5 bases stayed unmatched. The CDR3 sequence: CASRQDRGHQETQYF. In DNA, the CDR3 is TGTGCCAGCAGACAGGACAGGGGACACCAAGAGACCCAGTACTTC.

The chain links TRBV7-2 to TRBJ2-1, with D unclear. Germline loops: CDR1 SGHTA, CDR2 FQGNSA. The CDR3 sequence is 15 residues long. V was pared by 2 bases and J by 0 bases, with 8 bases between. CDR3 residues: CASSLMAGSYNEQFF. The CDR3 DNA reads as TGTGCCAGCAGCTTAATGGCTGGCTCCTACAATGAGCAGTTCTTC.

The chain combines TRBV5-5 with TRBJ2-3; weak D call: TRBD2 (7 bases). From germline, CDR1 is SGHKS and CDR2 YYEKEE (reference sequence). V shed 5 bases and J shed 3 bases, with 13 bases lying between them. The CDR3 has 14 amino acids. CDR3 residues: CASRWGRETDTQYF. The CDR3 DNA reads TGTGCCAGCAGATGGGGGCGGGAGACAGATACGCAGTATTTT.

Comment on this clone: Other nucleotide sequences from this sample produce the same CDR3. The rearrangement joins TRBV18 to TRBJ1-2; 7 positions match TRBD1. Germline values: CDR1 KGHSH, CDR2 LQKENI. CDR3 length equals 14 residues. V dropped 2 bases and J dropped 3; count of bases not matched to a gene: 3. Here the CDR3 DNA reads TGTGCCAGCTCACCAGGAGGGGGCGACTATGGCTACACCTTC. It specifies CASSPGGGDYGYTF.

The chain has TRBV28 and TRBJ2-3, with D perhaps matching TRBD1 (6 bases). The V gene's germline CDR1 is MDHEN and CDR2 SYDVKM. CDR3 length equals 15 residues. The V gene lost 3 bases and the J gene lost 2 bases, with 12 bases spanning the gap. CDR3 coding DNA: TGTGCCAGCAGTTTTGCCAGGGGTTTCACAGATACGCAGTATTTT. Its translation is CASSFARGFTDTQYF.

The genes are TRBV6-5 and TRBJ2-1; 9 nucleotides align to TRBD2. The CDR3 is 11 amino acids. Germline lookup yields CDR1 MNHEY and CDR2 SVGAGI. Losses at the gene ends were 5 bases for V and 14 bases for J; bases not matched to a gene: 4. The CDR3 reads CASSAGGHEFF. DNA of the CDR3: TGTGCCAGCAGTGCGGGAGGGCACGAGTTCTTC.